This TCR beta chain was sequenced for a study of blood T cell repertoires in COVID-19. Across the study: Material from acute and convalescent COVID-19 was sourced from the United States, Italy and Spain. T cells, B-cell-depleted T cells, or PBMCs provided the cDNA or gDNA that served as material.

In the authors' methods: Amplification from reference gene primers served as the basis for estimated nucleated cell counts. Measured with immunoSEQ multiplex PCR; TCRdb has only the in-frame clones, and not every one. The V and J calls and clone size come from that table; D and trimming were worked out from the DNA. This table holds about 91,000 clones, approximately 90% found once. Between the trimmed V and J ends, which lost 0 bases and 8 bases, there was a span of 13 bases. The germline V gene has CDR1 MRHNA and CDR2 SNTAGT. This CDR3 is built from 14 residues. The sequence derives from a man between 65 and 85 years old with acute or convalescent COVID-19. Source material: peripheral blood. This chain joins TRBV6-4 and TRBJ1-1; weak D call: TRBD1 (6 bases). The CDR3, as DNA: TGTGCCAGCAGTGACTCGGAACAGGGCTACGAAGCTTTCTTT. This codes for CASSDSEQGYEAFF.